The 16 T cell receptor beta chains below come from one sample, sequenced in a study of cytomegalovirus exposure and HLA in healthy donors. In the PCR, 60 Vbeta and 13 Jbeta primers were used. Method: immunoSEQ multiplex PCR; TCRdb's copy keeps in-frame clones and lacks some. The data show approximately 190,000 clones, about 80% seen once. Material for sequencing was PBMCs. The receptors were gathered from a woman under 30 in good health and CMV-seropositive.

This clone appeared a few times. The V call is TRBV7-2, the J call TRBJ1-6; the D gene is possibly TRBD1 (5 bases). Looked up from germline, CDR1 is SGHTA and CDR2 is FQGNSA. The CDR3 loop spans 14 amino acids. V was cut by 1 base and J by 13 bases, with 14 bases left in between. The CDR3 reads CASSLDSKGKPLHF. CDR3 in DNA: TGTGCCAGCAGCTTAGATTCGAAGGGGAAGCCCCTCCACTTT. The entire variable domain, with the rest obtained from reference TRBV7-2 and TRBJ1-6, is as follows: GAGVSQSPSNKVTEKGKDVELRCDPISGHTALYWYRQSLGQGLEFLIYFQGNSAPDKSGLPSDRFSAERTGGSVSTLTIQRTQQEDSAVYLCASSLDSKGKPLHFGNGTRLTVT.

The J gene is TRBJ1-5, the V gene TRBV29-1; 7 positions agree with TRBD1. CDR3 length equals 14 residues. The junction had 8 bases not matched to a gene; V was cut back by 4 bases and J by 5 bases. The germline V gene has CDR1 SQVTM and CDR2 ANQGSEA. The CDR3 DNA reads TGCAGCGTTGCGAGTGGGGACAGTTATCAGCCCCAGCATTTT. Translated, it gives CSVASGDSYQPQHF.

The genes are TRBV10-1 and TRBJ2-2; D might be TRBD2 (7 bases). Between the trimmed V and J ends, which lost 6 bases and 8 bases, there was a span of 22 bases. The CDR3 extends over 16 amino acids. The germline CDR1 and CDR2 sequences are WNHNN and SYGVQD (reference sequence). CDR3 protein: CASSQGRGGGAGELFF. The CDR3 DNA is TGCGCCAGCAGCCAAGGAAGAGGGGGGGGCGCAGGGGAGCTGTTTTTT.

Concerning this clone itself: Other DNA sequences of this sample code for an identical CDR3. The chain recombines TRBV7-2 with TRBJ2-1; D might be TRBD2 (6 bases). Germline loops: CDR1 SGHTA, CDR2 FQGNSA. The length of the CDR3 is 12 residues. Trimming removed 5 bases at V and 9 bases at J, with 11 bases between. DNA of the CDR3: TGTGCCAGCAGCCTAGGAGGGAGTGAGCAGTTCTTC. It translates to CASSLGGSEQFF.

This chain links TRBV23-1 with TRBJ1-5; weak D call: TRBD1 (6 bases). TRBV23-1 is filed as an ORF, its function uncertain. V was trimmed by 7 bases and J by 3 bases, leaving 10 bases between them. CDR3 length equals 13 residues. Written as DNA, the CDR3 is TGCGCCAGCACTACAGGGATCAATCAGCCCCAGCATTTT. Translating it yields CASTTGINQPQHF.

CDR3 DNA sequence: TGTGCCAGCAGTTACTCGGGAGGAGGAGATACGCAGTATTTT. This sequence encodes CASSYSGGGDTQYF. The gene calls are TRBV6-6 and TRBJ2-3; possible D gene TRBD2, 6 bases. CDR1 and CDR2 from the germline V gene are MNHNY and SVGAGI (reference sequence). Trimming shortened V by 0 bases and J by 5 bases, and 9 bases separated the two germline ends. This CDR3 is built from 14 residues.

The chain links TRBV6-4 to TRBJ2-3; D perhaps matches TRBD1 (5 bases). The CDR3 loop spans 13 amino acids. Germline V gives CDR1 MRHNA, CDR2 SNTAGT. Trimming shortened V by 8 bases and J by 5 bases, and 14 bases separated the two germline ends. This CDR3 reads CASGARGGDTQYF. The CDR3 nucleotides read TGTGCCAGCGGGGCCCGAGGTGGAGATACGCAGTATTTT.

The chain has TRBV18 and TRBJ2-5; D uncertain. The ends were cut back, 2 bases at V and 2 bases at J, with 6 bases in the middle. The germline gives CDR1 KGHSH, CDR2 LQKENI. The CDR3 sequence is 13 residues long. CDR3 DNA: TGTGCCAGCTCACCAGTACGGCAAGAGACCCAGTACTTC. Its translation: CASSPVRQETQYF.

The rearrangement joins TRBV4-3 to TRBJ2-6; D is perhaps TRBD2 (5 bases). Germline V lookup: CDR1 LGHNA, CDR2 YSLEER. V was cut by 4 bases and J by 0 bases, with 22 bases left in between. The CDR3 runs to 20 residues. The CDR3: CASSPWPRTGFSSGANVLTF. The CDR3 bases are TGCGCCAGCAGCCCATGGCCCCGGACGGGATTCAGCTCTGGGGCCAACGTCCTGACTTTC.

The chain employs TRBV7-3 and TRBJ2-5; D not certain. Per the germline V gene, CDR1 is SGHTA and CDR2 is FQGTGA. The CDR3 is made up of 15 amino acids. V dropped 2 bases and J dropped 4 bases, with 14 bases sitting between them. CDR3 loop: CASSLSLGLGETQYF. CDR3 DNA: TGTGCCAGCAGCTTATCATTGGGCCTCGGAGAGACCCAGTACTTC.

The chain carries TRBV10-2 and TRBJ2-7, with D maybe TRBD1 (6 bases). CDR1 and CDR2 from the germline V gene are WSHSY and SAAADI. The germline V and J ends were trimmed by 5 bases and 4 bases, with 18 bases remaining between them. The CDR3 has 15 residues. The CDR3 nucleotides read TGCGCCAGCAGTCCAGGGGCCCCCCCTCTTTACGAGCAGTACTTC. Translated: CASSPGAPPLYEQYF.

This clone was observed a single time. In DNA, the CDR3 is TGTGCCAGCAGCGCGGGCGGGTTGGACAATGAGCAGTTCTTC. Its translation: CASSAGGLDNEQFF. The V gene is TRBV7-3, the J gene TRBJ2-1; D is possibly TRBD2 (5 bases). V shed 5 bases and J shed 5 bases, with 13 bases lying between them. The CDR3 consists of 14 residues. Germline-derived CDR1 and CDR2 are SGHTA and FQGTGA.

The CDR3 spells CASSFPGTNYGYTF. CDR3 nucleotide sequence: TGTGCCAGCAGTTTTCCCGGGACAAACTATGGCTACACCTTC. V and J are TRBV28 and TRBJ1-2, with a possible D match to TRBD1 (6 bases). The CDR3 is 14 residues long. Looked up from germline, CDR1 is MDHEN and CDR2 is SYDVKM. V lost 3 bases, J lost 2 bases, and 10 bases lay in between.

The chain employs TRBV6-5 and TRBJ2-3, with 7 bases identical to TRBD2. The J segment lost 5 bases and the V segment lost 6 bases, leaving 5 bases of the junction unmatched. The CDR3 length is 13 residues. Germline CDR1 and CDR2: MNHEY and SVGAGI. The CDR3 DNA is TGTGCCAGCAGCGGGGGGAGGAGAGATACGCAGTATTTT. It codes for CASSGGRRDTQYF.

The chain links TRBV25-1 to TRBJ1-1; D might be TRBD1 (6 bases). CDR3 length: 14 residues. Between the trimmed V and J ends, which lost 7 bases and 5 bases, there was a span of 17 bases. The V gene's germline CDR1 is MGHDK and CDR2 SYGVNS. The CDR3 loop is CASTPWGGLTEAFF. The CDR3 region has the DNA TGTGCCAGCACTCCATGGGGGGGGCTGACTGAAGCTTTCTTT. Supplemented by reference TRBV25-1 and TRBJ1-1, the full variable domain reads EADIYQTPRYLVIGTGKKITLECSQTMGHDKMYWYQQDPGMELHLIHYSYGVNSTEKGDLSSESTVSRIRTEHFPLTLESARPSHTSQYLCASTPWGGLTEAFFGQGTRLTVV.

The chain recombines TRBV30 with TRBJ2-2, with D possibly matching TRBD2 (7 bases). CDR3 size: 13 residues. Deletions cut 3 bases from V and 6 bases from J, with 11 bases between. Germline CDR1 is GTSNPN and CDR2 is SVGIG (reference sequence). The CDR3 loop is CAWRGGASGELFF. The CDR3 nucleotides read TGTGCCTGGAGGGGGGGGGCCTCCGGGGAGCTGTTTTTT.